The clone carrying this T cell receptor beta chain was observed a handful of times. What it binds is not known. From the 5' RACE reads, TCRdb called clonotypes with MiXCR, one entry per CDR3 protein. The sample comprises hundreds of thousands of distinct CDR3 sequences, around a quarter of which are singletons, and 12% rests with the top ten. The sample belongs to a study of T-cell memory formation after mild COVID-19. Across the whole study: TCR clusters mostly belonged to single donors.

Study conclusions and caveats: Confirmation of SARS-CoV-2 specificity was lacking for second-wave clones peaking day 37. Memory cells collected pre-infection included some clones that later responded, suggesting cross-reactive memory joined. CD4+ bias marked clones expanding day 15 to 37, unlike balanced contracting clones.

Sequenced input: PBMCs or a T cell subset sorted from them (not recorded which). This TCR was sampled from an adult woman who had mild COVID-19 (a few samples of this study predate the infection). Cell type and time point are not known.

For the CDR3, the DNA is TGTGCCAGCAGTTTAGCTAGCGGGGGGGCCGGCAAAAACATTCAGTACTTC. It codes for CASSLASGGAGKNIQYF. J is TRBJ2-4 and V is TRBV12-3 or TRBV12-4; 11 positions agree with TRBD2. The J segment lost 3 bases and the V segment lost 0 bases, leaving 4 bases of the junction unmatched. The CDR3 extends over 17 amino acids.